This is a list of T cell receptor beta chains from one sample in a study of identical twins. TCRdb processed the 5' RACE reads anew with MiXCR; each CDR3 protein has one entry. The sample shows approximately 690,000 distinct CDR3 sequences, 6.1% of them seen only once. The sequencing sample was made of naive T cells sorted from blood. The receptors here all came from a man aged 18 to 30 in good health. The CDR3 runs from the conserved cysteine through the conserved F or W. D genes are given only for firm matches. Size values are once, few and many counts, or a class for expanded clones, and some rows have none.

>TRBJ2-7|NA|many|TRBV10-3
CAICSPTAYEQYF
TGTGCCATCTGTTCGCCTACAGCTTACGAGCAGTACTTC
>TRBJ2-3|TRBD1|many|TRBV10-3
CAINGQGRSTDTQYF
TGTGCCATCAACGGACAGGGGAGAAGCACAGATACGCAGTATTTT
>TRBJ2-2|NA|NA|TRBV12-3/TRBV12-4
CASSFKGLSTGELFF
TGTGCCAGCAGCTTTAAGGGCCTTAGCACCGGGGAGCTGTTTTTT
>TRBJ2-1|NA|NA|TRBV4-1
CASSQEVFGLEVEQFF
TGCGCCAGCAGCCAAGAAGTCTTTGGGCTTGAGGTTGAGCAGTTCTTC
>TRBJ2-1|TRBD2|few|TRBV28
CASSLPAGLAYEQFF
TGTGCCAGCAGTTTACCCGCGGGACTAGCCTATGAGCAGTTCTTC
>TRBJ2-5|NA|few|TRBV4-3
CASSQDGSGPQETQYF
TGCGCCAGCAGCCAAGATGGTAGCGGACCACAAGAGACCCAGTACTTC
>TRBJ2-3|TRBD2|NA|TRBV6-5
CASSYSGSGLTDTQYF
TGTGCCAGCAGTTACAGCGGGAGCGGACTCACAGATACGCAGTATTTT
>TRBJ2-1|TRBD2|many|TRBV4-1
CASSQLAGVVDEQFF
TGCGCCAGCAGCCAACTAGCGGGAGTAGTCGATGAGCAGTTCTTC
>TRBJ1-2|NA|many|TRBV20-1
CSARQPPGHHTF
TGCAGTGCTAGACAACCCCCGGGACATCACACCTTC
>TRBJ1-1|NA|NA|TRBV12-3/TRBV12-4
CASSPPIALKNTEAFF
TGTGCCAGCAGTCCCCCAATTGCGCTTAAAAACACTGAAGCTTTCTTT
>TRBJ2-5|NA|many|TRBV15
CATSSDQANHLYQETQYF
TGTGCCACCAGCAGCGACCAAGCCAACCACTTGTACCAAGAGACCCAGTACTTC
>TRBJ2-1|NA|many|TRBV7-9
CASSLGPYNEQFF
TGTGCCAGCAGCCTGGGTCCCTACAATGAGCAGTTCTTC
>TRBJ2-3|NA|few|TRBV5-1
CASSLGAPGRGTDTQYF
TGCGCCAGCAGCTTGGGAGCCCCGGGCAGGGGCACAGATACGCAGTATTTT
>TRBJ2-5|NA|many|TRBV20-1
CSASGKKETQYF
TGCAGTGCTAGTGGCAAAAAAGAGACCCAGTACTTC
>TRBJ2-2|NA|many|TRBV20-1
CSAKPANTGELFF
TGCAGTGCTAAACCCGCGAACACCGGGGAGCTGTTTTTT
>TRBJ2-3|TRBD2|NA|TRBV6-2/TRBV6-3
CASRQPGLAGDTQYF
TGTGCCAGCAGACAACCGGGACTAGCGGGAGATACGCAGTATTTT
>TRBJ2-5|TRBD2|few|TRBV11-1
CASRPAPGLALKGTNKETQYF
TGTGCCAGCAGACCCGCTCCGGGACTAGCGCTTAAAGGCACAAATAAAGAGACCCAGTACTTC
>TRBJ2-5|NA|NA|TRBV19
CASSIAHTSTQETQYF
TGTGCCAGTAGTATAGCCCACACCAGTACCCAAGAGACCCAGTACTTC
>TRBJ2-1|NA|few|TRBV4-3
CASSQDTGQTYNEQFF
TGCGCCAGCAGCCAAGATACAGGACAGACATACAATGAGCAGTTCTTC
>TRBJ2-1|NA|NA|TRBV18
CASSPQDRRDYNEQFF
TGTGCCAGCTCACCCCAGGACAGGAGGGACTACAATGAGCAGTTCTTC
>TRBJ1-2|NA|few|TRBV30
CAWSVGVPGGYTF
TGTGCCTGGAGTGTAGGGGTCCCGGGTGGCTACACCTTC
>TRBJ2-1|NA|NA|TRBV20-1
CSAELIVGNEQFF
TGCAGTGCTGAACTAATAGTAGGCAATGAGCAGTTCTTC
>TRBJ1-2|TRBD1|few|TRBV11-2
CASSSGQAFYGYTF
TGTGCCAGCAGCTCGGGACAGGCATTCTATGGCTACACCTTC
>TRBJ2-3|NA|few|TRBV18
CASSRVLNTQYF
TGTGCCAGCTCACGGGTCCTAAATACGCAGTATTTT
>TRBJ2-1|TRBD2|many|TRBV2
CASSVSSGSYNEQFF
TGTGCCAGCAGTGTGTCTAGCGGGAGTTACAATGAGCAGTTCTTC
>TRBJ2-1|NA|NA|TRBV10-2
CASSEPRRNEQFF
TGCGCCAGCAGTGAGCCCCGACGCAATGAGCAGTTCTTC
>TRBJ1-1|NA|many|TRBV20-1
CSARDSRGNAEAFF
TGCAGTGCTAGAGATAGTCGGGGGAACGCTGAAGCTTTCTTT
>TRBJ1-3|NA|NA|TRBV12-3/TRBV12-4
CASTPETGYPGNTIYF
TGTGCCAGCACCCCCGAAACAGGGTATCCTGGAAACACCATATACTTT
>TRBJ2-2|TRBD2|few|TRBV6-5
CASSYVAGVGTGELFF
TGTGCCAGCAGTTATGTGGCGGGAGTGGGTACCGGGGAGCTGTTTTTT
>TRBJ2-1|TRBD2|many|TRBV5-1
CASSFGPGLAGVIEQFF
TGCGCCAGCAGCTTTGGTCCGGGACTAGCGGGAGTCATCGAGCAGTTCTTC
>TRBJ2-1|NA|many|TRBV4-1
CASSQGTGPRNEQFF
TGCGCCAGCAGCCAGGGCACAGGGCCGCGCAATGAGCAGTTCTTC